This T cell receptor (beta chain) originates from a study of early T cells in non-severe SARS-CoV-2 infection. Each CDR3 protein gets one entry after TCRdb re-called the 5' RACE reads with MiXCR. The data hold some 40,000 distinct CDR3 sequences, with roughly 5% observed a single time. Trimming removed 2 bases from V and 5 bases from J, with 11 bases in between. Germline CDR1 reads LGHNA; CDR2 reads YNFKEQ. The CDR3 totals 14 residues. This clonotype was found many times. V gene TRBV4-2 combines with J gene TRBJ2-3; D is unclear. The origin of this receptor is an adult who was a healthcare worker with PCR-confirmed SARS-CoV-2 infection or an uninfected control (not recorded which). Sequencing used whole blood, obtained at baseline. CDR3: CASSQLNSQDTQYF. CDR3 DNA sequence: TGTGCCAGCAGCCAACTTAACAGTCAAGATACGCAGTATTTT.